Shown below are 5 T cell receptor beta chains from a single sample sequenced in a study of cytomegalovirus exposure and HLA in healthy donors. PCR employed 60 Vbeta and 13 Jbeta primers. This table comes from immunoSEQ multiplex PCR, and its TCRdb copy is limited to in-frame clones, with some not included. Of 150,000 to 200,000 clones in the sample, around 77% are singletons; the top ten hold approximately 1.6%. Material: PBMCs. Every receptor here comes from a woman under 40 in good health and CMV-seronegative.

The chain uses TRBV19 and TRBJ2-7, with 7 bases matching TRBD1. CDR1 and CDR2 (germline): LNHDA, SQIVND (reference sequence). This CDR3 comprises 14 residues. V was pared by 0 bases and J by 7 bases, with 6 bases of the junction left unmatched. The CDR3 DNA is TGTGCCAGTAGTATAGATCCGACAGGGTTGGAGCAGTACTTC. Translated: CASSIDPTGLEQYF.

The chain employs TRBV11-2 and TRBJ1-2, with 10 bases identical to TRBD1. This CDR3 spans 15 amino acids. Germline V lookup: CDR1 SGHAT, CDR2 FQNNGV. V dropped 4 bases and J dropped 3; count of bases not matched to a gene: 5. The CDR3 DNA sequence: TGTGCCAGCAGCTCCCGGGACAGGGGCGACTATGGCTACACCTTC. It translates to CASSSRDRGDYGYTF.

The V and J genes are TRBV30 and TRBJ1-2; TRBD1 matches at 8 bases. With 2 bases clipped from V and 0 bases from J, the junction kept 8 bases outside the gene matches. The germline CDR1 and CDR2 sequences are GTSNPN and SVGIG (reference sequence). This CDR3 spans 16 amino acids. The CDR3 sequence is CAWSSPRQGTNYGYTF. In DNA, the CDR3 is TGTGCCTGGAGTAGCCCCCGACAGGGGACTAACTATGGCTACACCTTC.

V gene TRBV27 combines with J gene TRBJ1-1; 8 nucleotides line up with TRBD1. The V gene end was trimmed by 5 bases and the J gene end by 0 bases; junction bases not matched to a gene: 5. The CDR3 extends over 15 amino acids. The germline CDR1 and CDR2 sequences are MNHEY and SMNVEV (reference sequence). The CDR3 loop reads CASSLHRGMNTEAFF. CDR3 sequence (DNA): TGTGCCAGCAGTCTTCACAGGGGGATGAACACTGAAGCTTTCTTT.

The chain employs TRBV5-5 and TRBJ1-1; the D gene is possibly TRBD1 (6 bases). V lost 4 bases and J 2 bases, leaving 15 bases between the germline ends. Per germline, CDR1 SGHKS and CDR2 YYEKEE (reference sequence). The CDR3 is 15 residues long. This chain's CDR3 is CASSPGQRTNTEAFF. In nucleotides, the CDR3 is TGTGCCAGCAGCCCAGGACAGCGAACTAACACTGAAGCTTTCTTT.